These 11 T cell receptor beta chains share one sample of origin, sequenced in a study of CXCR3-negative and CXCR3-positive naive CD8 T cells (dated by TCRdb to about 2019). The sequencer was a NextSeq 550. The Human TCR Profiling Kit (MiLaboratory) was used to make UMI-labeled 5' RACE TRB cDNA libraries. The reads went through TCRdb reprocessing, and each CDR3 protein sequence gets one entry with no DNA. The table kept for this sample lists 100,000 or so distinct CDR3 sequences. The ten largest clones add up to approximately 1.7% of the sample. The sample was naive CXCR3- CD8+ T cells from blood. In light of the paper, this sample's cell subset or site label describes: CD45RO-CCR7+CD27+CD95- naive CD8+ T cells lacking CXCR3 (TNR3-). These TCRs come from a human donor in good health. Some clones in this sample may be carry-over from other donors' samples.

The chain links TRBV29-1 to TRBJ2-7; the D call from TCRdb, TRBD1, cannot be confirmed without DNA. The length of the CDR3 is 16 residues. Germline loops: CDR1 SQVTM, CDR2 ANQGSEA. The CDR3 spells CSVEGEQGQSVYEQYF.

The chain couples TRBV12-3 or TRBV12-4 to TRBJ1-1; TCRdb reports TRBD1, a call that lacks DNA to check it against. The CDR3 sequence is 15 residues long. The CDR3 loop reads CASSLGGGPHTEAFF.

V gene TRBV30 combines with J gene TRBJ2-1; without DNA, the TCRdb call of TRBD2 cannot be checked. The CDR3 spans 14 residues. The germline V gene has CDR1 GTSNPN and CDR2 SVGIG (reference sequence). The CDR3 spells CAWSVPGDYNEQFF.

The chain recombines TRBV12-3 or TRBV12-4 with TRBJ2-7. This CDR3 contains 13 residues. The CDR3 protein is CASSLYSLYEQYF.

This chain links TRBV27 with TRBJ2-1; the TCRdb call, TRBD1, lacks DNA for checking. CDR1 and CDR2 from the germline V gene are MNHEY and SMNVEV (reference sequence). This CDR3 region has 11 residues. The CDR3 loop reads CASSTGNEQFF.

V is TRBV7-7 and J is TRBJ2-1; there is no DNA to check the TCRdb D call of TRBD1. Germline CDR1 is SSHAT and CDR2 is FNYEAQ (reference sequence). This CDR3 spans 13 amino acids. CDR3 in amino acids: CASSLFRWAEQFF. The full variable domain, in which reference TRBV7-7 and TRBJ2-1 provide the parts outside the CDR3, is GAGVSQSPRYKVTKRGQDVTLRCDPISSHATLYWYQQALGQGPEFLTYFNYEAQPDKSGLPSDRFSAERPEGSISTLTIQRTEQRDSAMYRCASSLFRWAEQFFGPGTRLTVL.

CDR3: CASSLIGRERTGELFF. This chain links TRBV11-2 with TRBJ2-2; lacking DNA, the TRBD1 call made by TCRdb goes unchecked. Germline V CDR1 and CDR2: SGHAT, FQNNGV. The CDR3 has 16 residues.

CDR3 sequence: CAISELVDYNEQFF. The chain has TRBV10-3 and TRBJ2-1. Germline V gene data show CDR1 as ENHRY and CDR2 as SYGVKD. The CDR3 loop spans 14 amino acids.

This chain joins TRBV7-9 and TRBJ1-6; lacking DNA, the TRBD1 call made by TCRdb goes unchecked. The CDR3 spans 15 residues. Germline V gene data show CDR1 as SEHNR and CDR2 as FQNEAQ (reference sequence). CDR3 amino acids: CASSSNDRGGSPLHF.

The rearrangement links TRBV5-1 to TRBJ1-1; TCRdb designates TRBD1, a call that cannot be tested without DNA. Germline CDR1 reads SGHRS; CDR2 reads YFSETQ. The CDR3 sequence is 14 residues long. The CDR3 sequence is CASSLRGVGTEAFF.

The rearrangement uses TRBV29-1 and TRBJ2-7; the TRBD1 assignment by TCRdb is unverifiable without DNA. There are 14 residues in the CDR3. Germline V gene lookup returns CDR1 SQVTM and CDR2 ANQGSEA. CDR3 in amino acids: CSAQGGQGSDEQYF.